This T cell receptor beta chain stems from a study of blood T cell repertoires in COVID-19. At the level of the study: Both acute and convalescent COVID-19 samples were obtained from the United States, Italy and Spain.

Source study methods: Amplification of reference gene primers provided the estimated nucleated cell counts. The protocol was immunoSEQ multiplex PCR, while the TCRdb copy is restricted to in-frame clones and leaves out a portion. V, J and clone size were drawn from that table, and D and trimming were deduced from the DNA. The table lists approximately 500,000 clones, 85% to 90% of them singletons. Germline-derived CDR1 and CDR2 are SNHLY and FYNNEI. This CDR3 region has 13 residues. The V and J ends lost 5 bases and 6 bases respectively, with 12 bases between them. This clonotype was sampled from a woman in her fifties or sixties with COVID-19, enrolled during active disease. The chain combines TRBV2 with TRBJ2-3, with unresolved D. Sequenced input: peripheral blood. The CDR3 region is CASSPLLRDTQYF. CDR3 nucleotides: TGTGCCAGCAGTCCCCTTCTTCGGGATACGCAGTATTTT.